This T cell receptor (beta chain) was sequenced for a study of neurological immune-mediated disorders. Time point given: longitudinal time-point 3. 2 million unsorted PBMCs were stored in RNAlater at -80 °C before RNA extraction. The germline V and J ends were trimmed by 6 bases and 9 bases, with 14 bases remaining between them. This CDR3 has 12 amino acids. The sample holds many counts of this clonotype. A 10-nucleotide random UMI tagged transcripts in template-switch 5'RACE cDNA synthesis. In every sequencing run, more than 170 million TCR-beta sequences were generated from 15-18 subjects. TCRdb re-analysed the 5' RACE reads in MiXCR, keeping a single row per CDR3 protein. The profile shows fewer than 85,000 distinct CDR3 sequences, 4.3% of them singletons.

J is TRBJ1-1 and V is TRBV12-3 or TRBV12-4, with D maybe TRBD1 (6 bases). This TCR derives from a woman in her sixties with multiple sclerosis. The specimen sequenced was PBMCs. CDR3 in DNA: TGTGCCAGCAGCCCTTCACAGGGACAAGCTTTCTTT. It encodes CASSPSQGQAFF.